These 8 T cell receptor beta chains originate from one sample sequenced in a study of glioma-infiltrating T cells after dendritic cell vaccination. Time point denoted: after dendritic cell vaccination, including at tumor progression/relapse. Data came from immunoSEQ multiplex PCR; TCRdb stores just in-frame clones and leaves some out. The sample shows about 65,000 clones, around nine tenths of them seen only once. Sequencing used blood, obtained after dendritic cell vaccination. The receptors originated from a human donor with glioblastoma.

The V gene is TRBV2, the J gene TRBJ1-6, with TRBD1 matching over 9 bases. Per the germline V gene, CDR1 is SNHLY and CDR2 is FYNNEI. The CDR3 runs to 14 residues. Unmatched junction bases numbered 4, after V lost 6 bases and J lost 7 bases. This CDR3 reads CASRLDRGNSPLHF. CDR3 nucleotides: TGTGCCAGCAGACTGGACAGGGGAAATTCACCCCTCCACTTT.

The chain carries TRBV9 and TRBJ1-2; perhaps TRBD1 as D (6 bases). V gave up 4 bases and J gave up 4 bases, with 20 bases separating them. This CDR3 contains 16 residues. Germline values: CDR1 SGDLS, CDR2 YYNGEE. The CDR3 here is CASSPQSRTAGYGYTF. CDR3 DNA sequence: TGTGCCAGCAGCCCCCAGTCTCGGACAGCCGGCTATGGCTACACCTTC.

The chain carries TRBV7-9 and TRBJ2-7; 9 nucleotides align to TRBD1. The CDR3 contains 16 residues. The germline CDR1 and CDR2 sequences are SEHNR and FQNEAQ (reference sequence). The trim removed 5 bases at V and 5 bases at J, leaving 13 bases unmatched. CDR3 amino acids: CASSQPGTGKDDEQYF. The CDR3 DNA reads TGTGCCAGCAGCCAGCCCGGGACAGGGAAGGACGACGAGCAGTACTTC.

Here the CDR3 DNA reads TGCGCCAGCCGGACAGGGGCCTATGGCTACACCTTC. Amino acids: CASRTGAYGYTF. The chain recombines TRBV5-1 with TRBJ1-2, with TRBD1 identical over 9 bases. The CDR3 contains 12 residues. The germline V gene has CDR1 SGHRS and CDR2 YFSETQ. V was clipped by 7 bases and J by 4 bases; unmatched bases: 2.

The rearrangement links TRBV20-1 to TRBJ2-7, with D possibly being TRBD2 (5 bases). The CDR3 spans 11 residues. V lost 2 bases to trimming and J lost 4 bases, with 6 bases between them. Germline V gene lookup returns CDR1 DFQATT and CDR2 SNEGSKA (reference sequence). The CDR3 coding sequence is TGCAGTGCTAGATCGGGGTACGAGCAGTACTTC. Encoded protein: CSARSGYEQYF.

The sample holds one count of this clone. V gene TRBV7-6 combines with J gene TRBJ2-3; TRBD2 matches 7 bases. Germline assignment: CDR1 SGHVS and CDR2 FNYEAQ. The V gene end was trimmed by 5 bases and the J gene end by 4 bases; junction bases not matched to a gene: 15. This CDR3 spans 17 amino acids. The CDR3 sequence is CASSPPGVGGIADTQYF. The DNA for the CDR3 is TGTGCCAGCAGCCCCCCGGGAGTGGGAGGGATCGCAGATACGCAGTATTTT. Full variable domain (missing parts from reference TRBV7-6 and TRBJ2-3): GAGVSQSPRYKVTKRGQDVALRCDPISGHVSLYWYRQALGQGPEFLTYFNYEAQQDKSGLPNDRFSAERPEGSISTLTIQRTEQRDSAMYRCASSPPGVGGIADTQYFGPGTRLTVL.

The CDR3 spells CASSALGGTDTQYF. CDR3 coding DNA: TGTGCCAGCAGCGCCCTGGGAGGCACAGATACGCAGTATTTT. This chain links TRBV5-5 with TRBJ2-3; TRBD2 is a possible D gene (5 bases). This CDR3 comprises 14 residues. CDR1 is SGHKS, CDR2 YYEKEE, per germline (reference sequence). V lost 4 bases and J 1 base, leaving 10 bases between the germline ends.

The genes are TRBV27 and TRBJ1-6; 10 bases are a match to TRBD1. This CDR3 is built from 16 residues. V shed 3 bases and J 7 bases; nucleotides not matched to a gene: 6. Germline values: CDR1 MNHEY, CDR2 SMNVEV (reference sequence). The CDR3 DNA is TGTGCCAGCAGTTTTGACCTGACAGGGGGCAATTCACCCCTCCACTTT. It translates to CASSFDLTGGNSPLHF.